This TCR beta chain is drawn from a study of blood T cells in healthy people across ages. CDR1 is SGHRS, CDR2 YFSETQ, per germline. V was pared by 4 bases and J by 7 bases, with 15 bases between. CDR3 length: 13 amino acids. Each sample yielded at least 6.5 million isolated PBMCs. A second PCR of about 6 to 12 cycles used a sample-barcoded 5' primer and a J-beta primer mix. Via MiXCR, TCRdb re-called the 5' RACE reads, giving one row per CDR3 protein. The sample consists of about 650,000 distinct CDR3 sequences, about a third of them appearing once. Sequencing input: blood. The chain has TRBV5-1 and TRBJ2-7; a possible D gene is TRBD2 (6 bases). This TCR was sampled from a woman aged 80 or over in good health. The CDR3 loop is CASSLGDSDEQYF. The CDR3 region has the DNA TGCGCCAGCAGCCTGGGGGACTCAGATGAGCAGTACTTC.